This TCR beta chain was identified during a study of metastatic and nonmetastatic thyroid tumors. Across the study: Comparison of repertoires was carried out across blood and tumor or nodule tissue from malignant and benign thyroid patients.

Germline loops: CDR1 SGDLS, CDR2 YYNGEE. The CDR3 has 15 amino acids. Between the trimmed V and J ends, which lost 1 base and 4 bases, there was a span of 14 bases. Patients had received no treatment of any kind before thyroid surgery. Original data processing: A distant-metastasis classifier for papillary thyroid cancer was built using CDR3 differences across clinicopathological groups. TCRdb reprocessed the PCR reads via MiXCR. TCRdb, rather than the study authors, made the V and J calls. There are about 40,000 clones in the sample; about 15% occur only once, and approximately 9.8% lies in the top ten. Study findings and constraints: TCR beta diversity was reportedly significantly higher in malignant thyroid tumors than benign nodules, in blood and tumor.

Regarding this clone: Its target is not known.

The chain combines TRBV9 with TRBJ2-5, with D tentatively TRBD2 (7 bases). The sequence came from a female donor with papillary thyroid cancer or a benign thyroid nodule (not recorded which). Some clones in this sample may be carry-over from other donors' samples. The sample taken for sequencing was tumor tissue. In DNA form, the CDR3 reads TGTGCCAGCAGCGTACGTGGGGGGGCAGCAGAGACCCAGTACTTC. Translated: CASSVRGGAAETQYF. Drawing the rest from reference TRBV9 and TRBJ2-5, the complete variable domain is DSGVTQTPKHLITATGQRVTLRCSPRSGDLSVYWYQQSLDQGLQFLIQYYNGEERAKGNILERFSAQQFPDLHSELNLSSLELGDSALYFCASSVRGGAAETQYFGPGTRLLVL.